Listed here are 26 T cell receptor beta chains from one sample, sequenced in a study of blood T cell repertoires in COVID-19. Profiled with immunoSEQ multiplex PCR; TCRdb holds only in-frame clones, not every one. This table holds approximately 260,000 clones, about 90% found once. Sequencing input: peripheral blood. Source of these receptors: a woman in her thirties or forties with acute or convalescent COVID-19.

The rearrangement uses TRBV21-1 and TRBJ1-1; the table's TRBD1 call for D was not verified on the DNA. TRBV21-1 constitutes a pseudogene. The CDR3 sequence is 18 residues long. The CDR3 coding sequence is TGTGCCAGCAGCAAATATGAAGGCAGTGAAGGGGATAAGACTGAAGCTTTCTTT. This gives the protein CASSKYEGSEGDKTEAFF.

The CDR3 here is CASSPLDSMNTEAFF. In DNA, the CDR3 is TGTGCCAGCTCACCACTGGACAGTATGAACACTGAAGCTTTCTTT. The chain joins TRBV18 to TRBJ1-1, with D possibly matching TRBD1 (6 bases). The germline CDR1 and CDR2 sequences are KGHSH and LQKENI. The V and J ends lost 1 base and 0 bases respectively, with 9 bases between them. The CDR3 has 15 residues.

This chain uses TRBV7-8 with TRBJ1-1; no clear D. The V and J ends lost 2 bases and 4 bases respectively, with 11 bases between them. In germline, CDR1 is SGHVS, CDR2 FQNEAQ. This CDR3 has 14 amino acids. This chain's CDR3 is CASSLSRSSTEAFF. CDR3 nucleotides: TGTGCCAGCAGCTTAAGCAGGTCGAGCACTGAAGCTTTCTTT.

The rearrangement joins TRBV4-1 to TRBJ1-1; D is undetermined. Germline V gene sequence: CDR1 MGHRA, CDR2 YSYEKL. The CDR3 length is 13 residues. V was shortened by 3 bases and J by 5 bases, with 10 bases between the two germline ends. The CDR3 loop reads CASSQEEWTEAFF. CDR3 nucleotide sequence: TGCGCCAGCAGCCAGGAGGAATGGACTGAAGCTTTCTTT.

The J gene is TRBJ1-4, the V gene TRBV2; tentatively, D is TRBD1 (5 bases). This CDR3 contains 17 residues. V dropped 6 bases and J dropped 2 bases, with 19 bases sitting between them. The V gene's germline CDR1 is SNHLY and CDR2 FYNNEI. The CDR3 loop is CASRVHFGRGTNEKLFF. For the CDR3, the DNA is TGTGCCAGCAGAGTACACTTCGGACGGGGGACTAATGAAAAACTGTTTTTT.

The V gene is TRBV5-1, the J gene TRBJ2-7; D call uncertain. Trimming pared 1 base from V and 3 bases from J, leaving 8 bases between. The length of the CDR3 is 13 residues. CDR1 is SGHRS, CDR2 YFSETQ, per germline. CDR3 sequence: CASSLFPNYEQYV. The CDR3 region has the DNA TGCGCCAGCAGCTTGTTCCCTAACTACGAGCAGTACGTC.

This chain links TRBV20-1 with TRBJ1-1; D remains unclear. CDR1 is DFQATT, CDR2 SNEGSKA, per germline (reference sequence). V lost 2 bases and J 8 bases, leaving 9 bases between the germline ends. CDR3 length: 11 amino acids. CDR3 residues: CSARQVREAFF. For the CDR3, the DNA is TGCAGTGCTAGACAAGTCAGGGAAGCTTTCTTT.

The chain combines TRBV6-1 with TRBJ1-1; D call uncertain. Germline CDR1 reads MNHNS; CDR2 reads SASEGT. This CDR3 is 12 amino acids long. Deletions cut 2 bases from V and 6 bases from J, with 7 bases between. Here the CDR3 reads CASSESGSEAFF. The CDR3 DNA reads as TGTGCCAGCAGTGAATCGGGGTCTGAAGCTTTCTTT.

The chain carries TRBV7-3 and TRBJ2-2, with D maybe TRBD1 (6 bases). The V end was cut by 2 bases, the J end by 7 bases, with 8 bases between. There are 13 residues in the CDR3. The germline gives CDR1 SGHTA, CDR2 FQGTGA. The CDR3 reads CASSLQGYGELFF. The CDR3 DNA follows: TGTGCCAGCAGCTTACAGGGGTACGGGGAGCTGTTTTTT. Full variable domain (rest looked up from reference TRBV7-3 and TRBJ2-2): GAGVSQTPSNKVTEKGKYVELRCDPISGHTALYWYRQSLGQGPEFLIYFQGTGAADDSGLPNDRFFAVRPEGSVSTLKIQRTERGDSAVYLCASSLQGYGELFFGEGSRLTVL.

V and J are TRBV24-1 and TRBJ1-5; no reliable D call. The ends were cut back, 4 bases at V and 0 bases at J, with 15 bases in the middle. This CDR3 has 17 amino acids. CDR1 KGHDR and CDR2 SFDVKD come from the germline V gene. The CDR3 sequence is CATSEGDILDSNQPQHF. In nucleotides, the CDR3 is TGTGCCACCAGTGAGGGTGACATCTTAGATAGCAATCAGCCCCAGCATTTT.

The chain recombines TRBV5-1 with TRBJ2-5, with 7 bases that match TRBD2. The length of the CDR3 is 17 residues. Germline trimming cut 0 bases from V and 1 base from J; bases unmatched to any gene: 9. Germline V lookup: CDR1 SGHRS, CDR2 YFSETQ. In DNA, the CDR3 is TGCGCCAGCAGCTTGGAAGCGGGGAACAATATCCAAGAGACCCAGTACTTC. Its protein product is CASSLEAGNNIQETQYF.

This chain uses TRBV7-8 with TRBJ1-5, with TRBD1 as a possible D gene (5 bases). The CDR3 length is 14 residues. Germline V gene data show CDR1 as SGHVS and CDR2 as FQNEAQ. V lost 0 bases, J lost 6 bases, and 9 bases lay in between. The CDR3 loop is CASSLAGLSQPQHF. The CDR3 region has the DNA TGTGCCAGCAGCTTAGCGGGGCTCAGTCAGCCCCAGCATTTT.

The V gene is TRBV4-2, the J gene TRBJ2-5, with a weak D call TRBD2 (6 bases). This CDR3 is 14 amino acids long. V was cut by 3 bases and J by 1 base, with 9 bases left in between. The germline gives CDR1 LGHNA, CDR2 YNFKEQ. CDR3 in DNA: TGTGCCAGCAGCCAGAGGGGAGGCCAAGAGACCCAGTACTTC. Translated, it gives CASSQRGGQETQYF.

The V gene is TRBV3-1 (or the pseudogene TRBV3-2), the J gene TRBJ1-6; 10 positions agree with TRBD1. With V trimmed by 3 bases and J by 6 bases, 2 bases remained unmatched. The germline V gene encodes CDR1 LGHDT and CDR2 YNNKEL (reference sequence). This CDR3 is built from 15 residues. The chain's CDR3 is CASSQGQGSNSPLHF. The CDR3 nucleotides are TGTGCCAGCAGCCAGGGACAGGGGTCTAATTCACCCCTCCACTTT.

This clone was detected only a few times. Here the CDR3 reads CATSDEDRTGQAFF. Written as DNA, the CDR3 is TGTGCCACCAGTGATGAAGACCGGACAGGGCAAGCTTTCTTT. The chain couples TRBV24-1 to TRBJ1-1; TRBD1 matches 8 bases. The V gene's germline CDR1 is KGHDR and CDR2 SFDVKD. The CDR3 is 14 amino acids. V was pared by 3 bases and J by 9 bases, with 8 bases of the junction left unmatched.

The chain recombines TRBV6-5 with TRBJ2-1; TRBD2 matches at 9 bases. The CDR3 is 12 residues long. Trimming removed 2 bases from V and 11 bases from J; junction bases left unmatched: 1. Germline V gene data show CDR1 as MNHEY and CDR2 as SVGAGI. The CDR3 reads CASSYLAGKQFF. The CDR3, as DNA: TGTGCCAGCAGTTACCTAGCGGGGAAGCAGTTCTTC.

The chain has TRBV24-1 and TRBJ2-3; weak D call: TRBD1 (8 bases). Per the germline V gene, CDR1 is KGHDR and CDR2 is SFDVKD. The V gene lost 5 bases and the J gene lost 2 bases, with 13 bases spanning the gap. The CDR3 runs to 15 residues. This CDR3 reads CATSVQGGNTDTQYF. CDR3 bases: TGTGCCACCAGTGTACAGGGGGGGAACACAGATACGCAGTATTTT.

This chain links TRBV18 with TRBJ1-5; D call uncertain. Trimming took 2 bases from V and 4 from J, leaving 12 bases between them. CDR1 is KGHSH and CDR2 is LQKENI in the germline V gene. There are 15 residues in the CDR3. The DNA of the CDR3 is TGTGCCAGCTCACCAAGAGAAGGGAGGAATCAGCCCCAGCATTTT. Protein sequence: CASSPREGRNQPQHF.

The genes are TRBV4-1 and TRBJ1-3; 7 bases fit TRBD1. Trimming took 4 bases from V and 1 from J; bases not matched to a gene: 4. The germline CDR1 and CDR2 sequences are MGHRA and YSYEKL. The CDR3 covers 15 residues. The chain's CDR3 is CASSRGQASGNTIYF. CDR3 bases: TGCGCCAGCAGCCGAGGACAGGCATCTGGAAACACCATATATTTT.

The chain couples TRBV6-5 to TRBJ1-3; no reliable D call. The CDR3 covers 11 residues. V was pared by 8 bases and J by 3 bases, with 5 bases between. Germline loops: CDR1 MNHEY, CDR2 SVGAGI. DNA for the CDR3: TGTGCCAGCCGGTTTGGAAACACCATATATTTT. It translates to CASRFGNTIYF.

The chain employs TRBV10-3 and TRBJ2-1, with D tentatively TRBD1 (6 bases). CDR3 length: 15 amino acids. The V end lost 6 bases, the J end lost 7 bases, and 19 bases lay between the germline ends. CDR1 and CDR2 from the germline V gene are ENHRY and SYGVKD. The CDR3 nucleotides read TGTGCCATCAGCGACGTCAGGGGATTAGAAAATGAGCAGTTCTTC. Protein: CAISDVRGLENEQFF.

The table lists this clone with a count of one. V and J are TRBV18 and TRBJ1-1; D not certain. The CDR3 length is 13 residues. Germline V gene sequence: CDR1 KGHSH, CDR2 LQKENI. Trimming removed 2 bases at V and 3 bases at J, with 7 bases between. The CDR3 region is CASSPNTDTEAFF. CDR3 nucleotides: TGTGCCAGCTCACCAAATACAGACACTGAAGCTTTCTTT. The variable domain in full, with the rest retrieved from reference TRBV18 and TRBJ1-1, is NAGVMQNPRHLVRRRGQEARLRCSPMKGHSHVYWYRQLPEEGLKFMVYLQKENIIDESGMPKERFSAEFPKEGPSILRIQQVVRGDSAAYFCASSPNTDTEAFFGQGTRLTVV.

The chain employs TRBV7-9 and TRBJ2-3, with 8 bases fitting TRBD2. The CDR3 loop spans 17 amino acids. The trim removed 0 bases at V and 2 bases at J, leaving 7 bases unmatched. Germline V gene sequence: CDR1 SEHNR, CDR2 FQNEAQ (reference sequence). This CDR3 is CASSLAPGRGLTDTQYF. CDR3 nucleotides: TGTGCCAGCAGCTTAGCCCCCGGGAGGGGCCTCACAGATACGCAGTATTTT.

This chain uses TRBV13 with TRBJ1-3; TRBD1 matches at 7 bases. Germline V gene data show CDR1 as PRHDT and CDR2 as FYEKMQ (reference sequence). The J segment lost 3 bases and the V segment lost 2 bases, leaving 4 bases of the junction unmatched. This CDR3 has 15 residues. The CDR3 coding sequence is TGTGCCAGCAGCTTATGGGCAGGGGGTGGAAACACCATATATTTT. Protein product: CASSLWAGGGNTIYF.

The V and J genes are TRBV15 and TRBJ1-2, with TRBD1 identical over 7 bases. J lost 4 bases, V lost 5 bases, and 13 bases had no gene match. Germline V gives CDR1 LNHNV, CDR2 YYDKDF (reference sequence). This CDR3 contains 16 residues. CDR3 sequence (DNA): TGTGCCACCAGCGGGGAAGGCCGACAGGGCCTCTATGGCTACACCTTC. It codes for CATSGEGRQGLYGYTF. Based on the CDR3 plus reference TRBV15 and TRBJ1-2, the full variable domain is DAMVIQNPRYQVTQFGKPVTLSCSQTLNHNVMYWYQQKSSQAPKLLFHYYDKDFNNEADTPDNFQSRRPNTSFCFLDIRSPGLGDTAMYLCATSGEGRQGLYGYTFGSGTRLTVV.

The rearrangement links TRBV5-6 to TRBJ1-5, with D possibly matching TRBD1 (6 bases). With 0 bases removed from V and 4 bases from J, the gap between germline ends came to 8 bases. The CDR3 extends over 14 amino acids. The germline gives CDR1 SGHDT, CDR2 YYEEEE. The DNA of the CDR3 is TGTGCCAGCAGCTTGGGACAGGTTAATCAGCCCCAGCATTTT. Its protein is CASSLGQVNQPQHF.